Listed below are T cell receptor beta chains from one sample, sequenced in a study of blood T cell repertoires in COVID-19. This table comes from immunoSEQ multiplex PCR, and its TCRdb copy is limited to in-frame clones, with some not included. The profile covers 200,000 to 300,000 clones, with about 80% appearing a single time and around 9.6% taken by the ten largest. The specimen sequenced was peripheral blood. These receptors all stem from an elderly woman with acute or convalescent COVID-19. The CDR3 runs from the conserved cysteine through the conserved F or W. Clone size is not always given. Where it is, it says once, few, many or a class for expanded clones.

v_gene,abundance,CDR3aa
TRBV30,once,CAWRARDRDQTQYF
TRBV6-5,NA,CASSLRDYPYNEQFF
TRBV5-1,NA,CASRERETQYF
TRBV25-1,NA,CASSDSFTGVPGGYTF
TRBV9,NA,CASSVVRDNEKLFF
TRBV3-1/TRBV3-2,NA,CASSFRPRDSNQPQHF
TRBV9,NA,CASSVAGGTSRETQYF
TRBV7-9,once,CASSAPGQGNTEAFF
TRBV6-1,few,CASSESYRGPSGNTIYF
TRBV2,NA,CASSQGGTVNSPLHF
TRBV7-9,NA,CASAQGQSNEKLFF
TRBV18,NA,CASSADRVGNSPLHF
TRBV4-1,NA,CASSRGTSGESYNEQFF
TRBV9,NA,CASSPRLQAGGPVRQFF
TRBV19,few,CASSSGQGQGEKLFF
TRBV3-1/TRBV3-2,NA,CASSRGPDPTYEQYF
TRBV12-1,NA,CASSFAGEQYF
TRBV12-1,few,CASITDRIVNSPLHF
TRBV10-3,NA,CAIQPGEGNQPQHF
TRBV3-1/TRBV3-2,few,CASSQAPVLRPDTEAFF
TRBV15,NA,CATTDRGTQPQHF
TRBV12-3/TRBV12-4,few,CASSFNYLYEQYF
TRBV3-1/TRBV3-2,NA,CASSQATGQGYGYTF
TRBV5-1,few,CASSLAGSEGETQYF
TRBV6-5,once,CASTARDRGNEKLFF
TRBV5-1,NA,CASSFTGYTEAFF
TRBV6-5,once,CASIRGAGNYGYTF
TRBV7-8,NA,CASSPTGPPGNQPQHF
TRBV28,NA,CASSPMGGGEKLFF
TRBV7-6,NA,CASSLSGQPIYEQYF
TRBV5-1,NA,CASSLNRQTYTEAFF
TRBV6-6,NA,CASSYSSNNYGYTF
TRBV20-1,NA,CSASREKNYGYTF
TRBV15,NA,CATSRDKSGMGNSPLHF
TRBV2,few,CASSPLDRIQETQYF
TRBV7-8,NA,CASSLVTGHYGYTF